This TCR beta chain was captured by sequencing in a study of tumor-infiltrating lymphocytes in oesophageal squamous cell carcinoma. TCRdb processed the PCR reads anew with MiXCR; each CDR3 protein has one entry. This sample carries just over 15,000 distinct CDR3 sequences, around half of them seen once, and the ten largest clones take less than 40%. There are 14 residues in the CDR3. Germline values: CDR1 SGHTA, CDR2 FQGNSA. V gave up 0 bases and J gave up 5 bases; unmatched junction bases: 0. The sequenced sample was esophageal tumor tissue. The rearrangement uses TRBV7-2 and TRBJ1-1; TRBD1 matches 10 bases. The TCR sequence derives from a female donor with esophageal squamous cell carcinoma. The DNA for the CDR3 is TGTGCCAGCAGCTTAGCGGGACAGGGGACTGAAGCTTTCTTT. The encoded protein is CASSLAGQGTEAFF.